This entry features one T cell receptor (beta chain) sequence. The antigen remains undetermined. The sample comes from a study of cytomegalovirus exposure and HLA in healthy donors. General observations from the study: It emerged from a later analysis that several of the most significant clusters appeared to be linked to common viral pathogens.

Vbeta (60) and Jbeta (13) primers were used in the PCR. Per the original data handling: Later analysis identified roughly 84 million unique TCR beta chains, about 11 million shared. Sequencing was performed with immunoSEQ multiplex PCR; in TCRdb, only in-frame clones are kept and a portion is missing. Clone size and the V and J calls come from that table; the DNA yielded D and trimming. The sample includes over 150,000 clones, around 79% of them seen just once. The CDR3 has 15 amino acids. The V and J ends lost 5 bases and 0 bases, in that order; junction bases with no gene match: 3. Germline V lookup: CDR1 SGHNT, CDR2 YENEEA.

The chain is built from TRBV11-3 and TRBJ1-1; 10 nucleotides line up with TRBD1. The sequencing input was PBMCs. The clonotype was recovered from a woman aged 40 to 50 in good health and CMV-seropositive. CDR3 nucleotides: TGTGCCAGCAGCGGGACAGGGGCTCTGAACACTGAAGCTTTCTTT. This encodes CASSGTGALNTEAFF.